The 21 T cell receptor beta chains below were found in one sample sequenced in a study of CXCR3-negative and CXCR3-positive naive CD8 T cells. The study made its TRB cDNA libraries by 5' RACE, adding UMI labels. From the 5' RACE reads, TCRdb lists one entry per CDR3 protein and no DNA. This listing includes some 28,000 distinct CDR3 sequences. Sequencing input: memory CD8+ T cells from blood. These receptors were obtained from a human donor in good health. Some clones in this sample may be carry-over from other donors' samples.

V and J are TRBV27 and TRBJ2-7. The CDR3 runs 13 residues. In germline, CDR1 is MNHEY, CDR2 SMNVEV (reference sequence). CDR3 sequence: CASSLTSRYEQYF.

The chain joins TRBV4-1 to TRBJ2-3; TCRdb indicates TRBD1, and absent DNA this call remains unverified. Germline values: CDR1 MGHRA, CDR2 YSYEKL. The CDR3 runs to 14 residues. This CDR3 reads CASSFRQGTDTQYF.

This rearrangement joins TRBV5-4 to TRBJ2-5; without DNA, the TCRdb call of TRBD1 cannot be checked. CDR1 is SGHNT, CDR2 YYREEE, per germline (reference sequence). The CDR3 sequence is 16 residues long. Here the CDR3 reads CASSIRLGRQQETQYF.

This chain joins TRBV20-1 and TRBJ2-3; there is no DNA to check the TCRdb D call of TRBD2. This CDR3 region has 16 residues. The germline gives CDR1 DFQATT, CDR2 SNEGSKA (reference sequence). CDR3 loop: CSAKGTSGGDADTQYF.

The chain carries TRBV7-2 and TRBJ1-5; TCRdb designates TRBD1, a call that cannot be tested without DNA. The CDR3 is 18 residues long. Germline loops: CDR1 SGHTA, CDR2 FQGNSA. The CDR3 loop reads CASSQRTARPFSNQPQHF.

This sequence joins TRBV15 and TRBJ2-7; TCRdb's D call, TRBD1, is unchecked because there is no DNA. Germline CDR1 reads LNHNV; CDR2 reads YYDKDF (reference sequence). This CDR3 is built from 13 residues. The CDR3 region is CATGPGQGYEQYF.

The genes are TRBV20-1 and TRBJ2-3; TCRdb outputs TRBD2, but without DNA this stays unchecked. Looked up from germline, CDR1 is DFQATT and CDR2 is SNEGSKA (reference sequence). The CDR3 length is 14 residues. The CDR3 loop is CSAWDFLRTDTQYF.

V usage is TRBV7-3 and J usage is TRBJ2-5; no DNA is available, so the TRBD2 call from TCRdb remains unchecked. From germline, CDR1 is SGHTA and CDR2 FQGTGA. This CDR3 has 15 amino acids. The CDR3 loop reads CASSITSGAQETQYF.

The chain has TRBV7-3 and TRBJ2-1; TCRdb's assignment of TRBD1 cannot be checked, as there is no DNA. Germline V gene data show CDR1 as SGHTA and CDR2 as FQGTGA. The CDR3 is 16 residues long. The chain's CDR3 is CASTPVGGSSYNEQFF.

The chain couples TRBV29-1 to TRBJ2-7; TCRdb returns TRBD1, unconfirmable since there is no DNA. Germline loops: CDR1 SQVTM, CDR2 ANQGSEA. The CDR3 spans 12 residues. The CDR3: CSVVQDSTLQYF.

This rearrangement joins TRBV13 to TRBJ2-1; TCRdb lists TRBD1, though no DNA is available to test this call. The CDR3 has 11 residues. CDR1 and CDR2 from the germline V gene are PRHDT and FYEKMQ (reference sequence). The CDR3 protein is CASSQGDEQFF.

CDR3 amino acids: CASASNGGAGGELFF. The chain links TRBV27 to TRBJ2-2; TCRdb outputs TRBD2, but without DNA this stays unchecked. There are 15 residues in the CDR3. Looked up from germline, CDR1 is MNHEY and CDR2 is SMNVEV (reference sequence).

The chain has TRBV3-1 and TRBJ1-1. CDR3 length equals 16 residues. Germline V CDR1 and CDR2: LGHDT, YNNKEL (reference sequence). CDR3 loop: CASSLLANTEDTEAFF.

This rearrangement joins TRBV5-8 to TRBJ2-7. CDR3 length: 13 amino acids. CDR1 SGHTS and CDR2 YDEGEE come from the germline V gene. The chain's CDR3 is CASSLTVTYEQYF.

The CDR3 loop is CASSYSSRETQYF. The rearrangement uses TRBV6-5 and TRBJ2-5. The CDR3 length is 13 residues. The germline CDR1 and CDR2 sequences are MNHEY and SVGAGI.

The rearrangement joins TRBV29-1 to TRBJ2-1; TCRdb's D call of TRBD1 is untestable without DNA. CDR1 SQVTM and CDR2 ANQGSEA come from the germline V gene. The length of the CDR3 is 19 residues. CDR3 residues: CSVDNPWTGGRSSYNEQFF.

V and J are TRBV19 and TRBJ2-2. The germline V gene has CDR1 LNHDA and CDR2 SQIVND (reference sequence). This CDR3 spans 16 amino acids. The CDR3 protein is CASSIGTVTNTGELFF.

The V and J genes are TRBV6-2 or TRBV6-3 and TRBJ2-1; with no DNA, the TCRdb D assignment of TRBD1 cannot be verified. Germline V gene sequence: CDR1 MNHEY, CDR2 SVGEGT. The CDR3 length is 15 residues. The CDR3 here is CACSLTGGSYNEQFF.

The chain recombines TRBV29-1 with TRBJ2-1; checking the TCRdb D call of TRBD1 is not possible without DNA. CDR1 is SQVTM and CDR2 is ANQGSEA in the germline V gene. CDR3 size: 16 residues. The CDR3 spells CSVEERGTGYYNEQFF.

The J gene is TRBJ2-7, the V gene TRBV29-1; TCRdb's D gene call, TRBD2, goes unchecked for lack of DNA. Germline V CDR1 and CDR2: SQVTM, ANQGSEA. CDR3 length: 13 residues. CDR3 protein: CSCVGTYSYEQYF.

The rearrangement joins TRBV4-1 to TRBJ2-3. The germline V gene encodes CDR1 MGHRA and CDR2 YSYEKL. The CDR3 is 12 residues long. CDR3 sequence: CASSTLTDTQYF.